The clone carrying this T cell receptor beta chain was seen a single time. TCRdb keeps only in-frame clones here, not all; method: immunoSEQ multiplex PCR. The sample lists roughly 79,000 clones, 90% to 97% occurring once. The sample is drawn from a study of technical replicates of blood from several donors. CDR3 length: 15 amino acids. The V segment lost 5 bases and the J segment 3 bases; nucleotides outside the gene matches: 6. Looked up from germline, CDR1 is SGHNT and CDR2 is YENEEA. The J gene is TRBJ2-2, the V gene TRBV11-3; 7 nucleotides match TRBD2. The sample consisted of T cells isolated from PBMCs. This TCR was sampled from a human donor in good health. The CDR3 reads CASSPRDYYTGELFF. Written as DNA, the CDR3 is TGTGCCAGCAGCCCCCGGGACTACTACACCGGGGAGCTGTTTTTT.